Described below is a single T cell receptor (beta chain) sequence and its context. The antigen remains unidentified. The sample comes from a study of cytomegalovirus exposure and HLA in healthy donors. Overall study findings and caveats: An observed cluster of highly shared sequence variants was recorded as a likely sequencing artifact. In a later analysis, a genetic analysis reported fewer productive-TCR N-insertions in an Asian-associated ancestry cluster than the cohort average.

It was healthy bone marrow donors who served as donors. The PCR ran on 60 Vbeta and 13 Jbeta primers. The protocol was immunoSEQ multiplex PCR, while the TCRdb copy is restricted to in-frame clones and leaves out a portion. The repertoire includes 210,000 or so clones, over 65% of them detected once, and 1.3% sits in the top ten. V lost 0 bases and J lost 3, with 10 bases in between. The CDR3 consists of 15 residues. Germline V CDR1 and CDR2: WNHNN, SYGVQD (reference sequence). This receptor was taken from a human donor in good health. The sequencing sample was made of PBMCs. The chain joins TRBV10-1 to TRBJ2-3; D might be TRBD1 (5 bases). CDR3 nucleotide sequence: TGCGCCAGCAGTGAGTCGCAGGGTGGGACAGATACGCAGTATTTT. It is translated as CASSESQGGTDTQYF.